This T cell receptor beta chain emerged from a study of early T cells in non-severe SARS-CoV-2 infection. Comments on this clonotype: At one of its ends the junction is not consistent with the germline gene, which may arise from a read error.

Individual cDNA molecules received unique molecular identifiers. TCRdb used MiXCR to reprocess the 5' RACE reads, holding one entry per CDR3 protein. Altogether more than 95,000 distinct CDR3 sequences are present, roughly 9.6% being singletons, with the ten largest covering around 4.3%. Germline V gives CDR1 SNHLY, CDR2 FYNNEI. The CDR3 has 12 residues. The starting material was whole blood, obtained at baseline. The origin of this receptor is an adult who was a healthcare worker with PCR-confirmed SARS-CoV-2 infection or an uninfected control (not recorded which). The rearrangement links TRBV2 to TRBJ2-3; D is undetermined. In nucleotides, the CDR3 is TGTGCCTCCCGACTGGGCACAGATTCGCAGTATTTT. It specifies CASRLGTDSQYF.